This T cell receptor (beta chain) appears in the sequencing data of a study of patients and donors after allogeneic stem cell transplantation. Looked up from germline, CDR1 is MNHNY and CDR2 is SVGAGI (reference sequence). The CDR3 extends over 16 amino acids. Trimming shortened V by 4 bases and J by 6 bases, and 20 bases separated the two germline ends. From the RT-PCR reads, TCRdb called clonotypes with MiXCR, one entry per CDR3 protein. Among 20,000 or so distinct CDR3 sequences, around 28% were seen once, and the ten largest hold roughly half. This receptor was identified in a human donor who was either an allogeneic HSCT recipient or a stem cell or donor lymphocyte infusion donor (not recorded which). It is not recorded whose cells these are; they may come from a transplant donor. This chain links TRBV6-6 with TRBJ2-3; D is uncertain. Sequenced input: blood, either unsorted or a sorted T cell fraction (not recorded which). In DNA form, the CDR3 reads TGTGCCAGCAGTTCCGGCCCTGTGCCAGGTCCCGATACGCAGTATTTT. Translating gives CASSSGPVPGPDTQYF.